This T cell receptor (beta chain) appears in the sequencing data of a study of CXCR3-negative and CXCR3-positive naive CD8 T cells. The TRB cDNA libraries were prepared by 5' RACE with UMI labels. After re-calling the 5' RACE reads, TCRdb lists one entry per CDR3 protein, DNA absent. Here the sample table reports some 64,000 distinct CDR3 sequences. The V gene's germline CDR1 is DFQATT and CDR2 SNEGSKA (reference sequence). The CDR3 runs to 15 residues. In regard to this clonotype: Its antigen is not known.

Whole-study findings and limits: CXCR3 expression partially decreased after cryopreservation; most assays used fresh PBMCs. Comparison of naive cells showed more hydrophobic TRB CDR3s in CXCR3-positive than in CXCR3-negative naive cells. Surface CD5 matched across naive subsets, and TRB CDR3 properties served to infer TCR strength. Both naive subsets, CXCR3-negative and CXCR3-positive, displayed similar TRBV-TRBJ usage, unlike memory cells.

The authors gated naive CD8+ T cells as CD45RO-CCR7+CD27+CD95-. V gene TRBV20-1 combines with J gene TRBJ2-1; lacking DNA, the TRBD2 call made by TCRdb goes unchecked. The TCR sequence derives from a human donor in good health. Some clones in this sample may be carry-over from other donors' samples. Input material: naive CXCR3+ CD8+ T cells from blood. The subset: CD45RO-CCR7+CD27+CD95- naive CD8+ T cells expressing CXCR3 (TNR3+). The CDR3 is CSARDPGSPYNEQFF.